Shown below are 7 T cell receptor beta chains from a single sample sequenced in a study of Ad26.COV2.S vaccination and SARS-CoV-2 variants. Noted treatment: some 19 received Ad26.COV2.S at low or high dose, single or two shots; a few received placebo; per-sample allocation not given. At day 63 after the first vaccine or placebo injection, samples were drawn. Profiling relied on immunoSEQ multiplex PCR, and the TCRdb table lists in-frame clones only, not all of them. The table lists around 420,000 clones, roughly 90% of them singletons. Sequencing used peripheral blood, obtained in a trial of Ad26.COV2.S vaccine versus placebo. The receptors originated from a person between 18 and 60 years old who received the Ad26.COV2.S COVID-19 vaccine or a placebo.

The V gene is TRBV10-2, the J gene TRBJ2-7, with D unclear. The V gene's germline CDR1 is WSHSY and CDR2 SAAADI. This CDR3 spans 11 amino acids. V gave up 6 bases and J gave up 3 bases, with 6 bases separating them. The CDR3 spells CASSPGYEQYF. The DNA of the CDR3 is TGCGCCAGCAGCCCAGGCTACGAGCAGTACTTC.

The J gene is TRBJ2-7, the V gene TRBV15, with TRBD2 as a possible D gene (6 bases). From germline, CDR1 is LNHNV and CDR2 YYDKDF (reference sequence). V lost 3 bases, J lost 4 bases, and 19 bases lay in between. CDR3 length: 16 amino acids. The CDR3 reads CATSRGGIARGYEQYF. The CDR3 DNA is TGTGCCACCAGCAGGGGGGGTATAGCCCGTGGTTACGAGCAGTACTTC.

CDR3 DNA sequence: TGTGCCAGCAGCTTAGTTTCGGGGGGGAGCACAGATACGCAGTATTTT. This sequence encodes CASSLVSGGSTDTQYF. The chain recombines TRBV7-8 with TRBJ2-3; 8 bases map to TRBD2. Trimming removed 1 base from V and 0 bases from J; junction bases left unmatched: 3. Germline CDR1 and CDR2: SGHVS and FQNEAQ. The CDR3 has 16 amino acids.

The chain has TRBV27 and TRBJ2-5; TRBD1 aligns across 7 bases. Germline CDR1 is MNHEY and CDR2 is SMNVEV (reference sequence). V shed 2 bases and J 5 bases; nucleotides not matched to a gene: 11. CDR3 length: 16 residues. The CDR3 region is CASSLRGQVREETQYF. DNA for the CDR3: TGTGCCAGCAGTTTAAGAGGACAGGTTCGTGAGGAGACCCAGTACTTC.

The chain couples TRBV5-7 to TRBJ1-1; D gene uncertain. TRBV5-7 is an ORF for which the function is uncertain. The CDR3 runs to 14 residues. The V gene lost 6 bases and the J gene lost 1 base, with 13 bases spanning the gap. The CDR3 DNA is TGTGCCAGCAACCCTAAGACCCAGAACACTGAAGCTTTCTTT. Protein product: CASNPKTQNTEAFF.

The chain links TRBV25-1 to TRBJ1-6; no definite D call. CDR3 length equals 13 residues. CDR1 is MGHDK, CDR2 SYGVNS, per germline. The V and J ends lost 2 bases and 8 bases respectively, with 7 bases between them. The CDR3 bases are TGTGCCAGCAGTGAAAGACCAGATTCACCCCTCCACTTT. Protein product: CASSERPDSPLHF. The complete variable domain, with remaining parts taken from reference TRBV25-1 and TRBJ1-6, reads EADIYQTPRYLVIGTGKKITLECSQTMGHDKMYWYQQDPGMELHLIHYSYGVNSTEKGDLSSESTVSRIRTEHFPLTLESARPSHTSQYLCASSERPDSPLHFGNGTRLTVT.

This chain links TRBV27 with TRBJ2-7, with 7 bases aligning to TRBD1. The germline CDR1 and CDR2 sequences are MNHEY and SMNVEV (reference sequence). Trimming at V came to 6 bases and at J to 2 bases, leaving 10 bases not matched to a gene. CDR3 length equals 15 residues. CDR3 region: CASRGRQGSPYEQYF. The CDR3, as DNA: TGTGCCAGCAGGGGGAGACAGGGTAGCCCCTACGAGCAGTACTTC.